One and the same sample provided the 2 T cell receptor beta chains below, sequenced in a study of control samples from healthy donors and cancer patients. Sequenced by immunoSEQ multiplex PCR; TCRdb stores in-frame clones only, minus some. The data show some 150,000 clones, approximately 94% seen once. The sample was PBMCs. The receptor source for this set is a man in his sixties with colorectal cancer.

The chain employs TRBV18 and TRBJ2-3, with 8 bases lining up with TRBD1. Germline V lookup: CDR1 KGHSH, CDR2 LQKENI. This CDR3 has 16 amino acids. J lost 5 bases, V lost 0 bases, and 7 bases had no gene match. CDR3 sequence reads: CASSPPGTGEGDTQYF. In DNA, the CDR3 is TGTGCCAGCTCACCACCGGGGACAGGCGAGGGAGATACGCAGTATTTT.

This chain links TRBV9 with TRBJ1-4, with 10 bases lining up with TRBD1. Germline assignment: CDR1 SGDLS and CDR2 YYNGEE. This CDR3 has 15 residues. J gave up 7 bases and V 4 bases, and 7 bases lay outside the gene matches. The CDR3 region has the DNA TGTGCCAGCAGCCGACAGGGGGCATTCGGTGAAAAACTGTTTTTT. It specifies CASSRQGAFGEKLFF.